This TCR beta chain was documented in a study of blood T cell repertoires in COVID-19. Overall study: Samples taken during acute and convalescent COVID-19 were collected in the United States, Italy and Spain. Sources were T cells, B-cell-depleted T cells, or PBMCs; the material itself was cDNA or gDNA.

The CDR3 is 16 amino acids. Per germline, CDR1 SGDLS and CDR2 YYNGEE. V shed 7 bases, J shed 7 bases, and the junction held 13 bases outside the gene matches. Assay: immunoSEQ multiplex PCR; the TCRdb copy retains only in-frame clones and omits some. The sample has 170,000 or so clones; around 90% are singletons. This TCR derives from a man aged 35-49 years with active or convalescent COVID-19. V is TRBV9 and J is TRBJ2-2; 10 bases fit TRBD2. Sequenced material: peripheral blood. CDR3 region: CASSIAGGPVGGELFF. The CDR3 DNA sequence: TGTGCCAGCTCTATAGCGGGGGGCCCGGTGGGCGGGGAGCTGTTTTTT.